A selection of T cell receptor beta chains follows, all from one sample in a study of pediatric ulcerative colitis. Assay used: immunoSEQ multiplex PCR; TCRdb lists only in-frame clones, some missing. The data hold 30,000 or so clones, with roughly 78% observed a single time. Material: blood. These receptors all come from a boy between 10 and 17 years old with severe ulcerative colitis. CDR3s include the opening cysteine and the closing phenylalanine or tryptophan. D genes are given only for firm matches. Clone size, where shown, is once, few, many, or a class for clones that have expanded.

-	12	TRBV14	TRBJ1-1	-	CASSQVSQEAFF	TGTGCCAGCAGCCAAGTCTCTCAGGAAGCTTTCTTT
once	14	TRBV30	TRBJ1-2	-	CAWSRRTAYYGYTF	TGTGCCTGGAGTCGGAGGACAGCATACTATGGCTACACCTTC
-	13	TRBV7-6	TRBJ2-1	-	CASSFSSRDEQFF	TGTGCCAGCAGCTTCTCATCCCGGGATGAGCAGTTCTTC
-	10	TRBV29-1	TRBJ1-1	-	CSVGTEGAFF	TGCAGCGTGGGAACAGAAGGGGCTTTCTTT
-	15	TRBV5-4	TRBJ2-2	TRBD1	CASSSGTGVTGELFF	TGTGCCAGCAGCTCCGGGACAGGGGTTACCGGGGAGCTGTTTTTT
-	13	TRBV30	TRBJ1-2	TRBD1	CAWSAHRGYGYTF	TGTGCCTGGAGTGCTCACAGGGGCTATGGCTACACCTTC
-	13	TRBV18	TRBJ1-6	-	CASSPQYDSPLHF	TGTGCCAGCTCACCACAATACGATTCACCCCTCCACTTT
once	15	TRBV25-1	TRBJ2-7	-	CASSEFDLGDYEQYF	TGTGCCAGCAGTGAATTCGACCTTGGGGACTACGAGCAGTACTTC
few	13	TRBV9	TRBJ1-2	TRBD1	CASSQTGDRGYTF	TGTGCCAGCAGCCAGACAGGGGACAGGGGCTACACCTTC
few	16	TRBV7-3	TRBJ1-1	-	CASSLGTPFPDTEAFF	TGTGCCAGCAGCCTCGGGACGCCATTCCCGGACACTGAAGCTTTCTTT
-	12	TRBV4-1	TRBJ2-1	-	CASSSWGNEQFF	TGCGCCAGCAGCTCATGGGGGAATGAGCAGTTCTTC
-	14	TRBV5-1	TRBJ2-7	-	CASSFTGHTYEQYF	TGCGCCAGCAGCTTTACAGGACATACCTACGAGCAGTACTTC
-	13	TRBV7-2	TRBJ2-1	-	CASTSQSYNEQFF	TGTGCCAGCACGTCCCAGAGCTACAATGAGCAGTTCTTC
-	14	TRBV7-9	TRBJ1-2	TRBD1	CASSLNRDRIGYTF	TGTGCCAGCAGCTTAAACCGGGACAGAATTGGCTACACCTTC
-	14	TRBV2	TRBJ1-5	-	CATWDPRSNQPQHF	TGTGCCACCTGGGACCCCCGAAGCAATCAGCCCCAGCATTTT
-	13	TRBV14	TRBJ1-2	-	CASSQASSQGYTF	TGTGCCAGCAGCCAAGCTTCCAGCCAGGGCTACACCTTC
-	15	TRBV11-2	TRBJ1-1	-	CASSSWDGLNTEAFF	TGTGCCAGCAGCTCCTGGGACGGATTGAACACTGAAGCTTTCTTT
-	18	TRBV4-1	TRBJ2-1	-	CASSHPPRLERRYNEQFF	TGCGCCAGCAGCCATCCCCCGAGACTCGAGAGACGTTACAATGAGCAGTTCTTC
-	11	TRBV6-6	TRBJ1-2	-	CASSSHYGYTF	TGTGCCAGCAGCTCCCATTATGGCTACACCTTC
-	15	TRBV7-2	TRBJ1-1	-	CASSPVDRANTEAFF	TGTGCCAGCAGCCCCGTTGACCGGGCAAACACTGAAGCTTTCTTT
-	15	TRBV19	TRBJ2-2	-	CASSWAQGGTGELFF	TGTGCCAGTAGTTGGGCGCAGGGGGGCACCGGGGAGCTGTTTTTT
-	15	TRBV5-4	TRBJ1-2	-	CASTVHGVVGYGYTF	TGTGCCAGCACCGTCCACGGGGTAGTAGGCTATGGCTACACCTTC
-	14	TRBV14	TRBJ2-5	TRBD2	CASSQDRDYRTQYF	TGTGCCAGCAGCCAAGATCGGGACTACCGCACCCAGTACTTC
-	16	TRBV6-1	TRBJ1-6	-	CASSESGLGTFNALHF	TGTGCCAGCAGTGAATCAGGACTTGGGACTTTTAACGCCCTCCACTTT
-	14	TRBV2	TRBJ2-5	TRBD2	CASRDGRAQETQYF	TGTGCCAGCAGGGATGGGAGGGCCCAAGAGACCCAGTACTTC
-	13	TRBV29-1	TRBJ1-2	-	CSVETGMNYGYTF	TGCAGCGTTGAAACAGGGATGAACTATGGCTACACCTTC
-	14	TRBV6-5	TRBJ2-5	-	CASSYSAVRETQYF	TGTGCCAGCAGTTACTCGGCGGTTAGGGAGACCCAGTACTTC
-	13	TRBV10-3	TRBJ2-3	-	CAIRDHGTDTQYF	TGTGCCATCAGGGATCATGGGACAGATACGCAGTATTTT
-	12	TRBV30	TRBJ2-7	-	CAWDRNSDEQYF	TGTGCCTGGGATAGGAATTCCGACGAGCAGTACTTC
-	15	TRBV9	TRBJ2-7	-	CASSSTGDVWYEQYF	TGTGCCAGCAGCTCCACTGGGGATGTTTGGTACGAGCAGTACTTC
-	16	TRBV5-6	TRBJ1-6	TRBD1	CASSLGQGAYNSPLHF	TGTGCCAGCAGCTTGGGGCAGGGGGCCTATAATTCACCCCTCCACTTT
-	13	TRBV6-4	TRBJ1-1	-	CASSEEGGTEAFF	TGTGCCAGCAGTGAGGAGGGGGGGACTGAAGCTTTCTTT
-	15	TRBV10-3	TRBJ2-3	TRBD2	CAIRRLALSDDTQYF	TGTGCCATCAGGCGACTAGCCCTTTCTGACGATACGCAGTATTTT
-	14	TRBV2	TRBJ2-7	-	CASSSGQERYEQYF	TGTGCCAGCAGTAGTGGGCAGGAACGGTACGAGCAGTACTTC
-	14	TRBV7-3	TRBJ2-1	TRBD2	CASSLGSGGHEQFF	TGTGCCAGCAGCTTAGGTAGCGGGGGACATGAGCAGTTCTTC
-	13	TRBV7-9	TRBJ1-1	-	CASSSQALAEAFF	TGTGCCAGCAGCTCCCAGGCATTGGCTGAAGCTTTCTTT
-	13	TRBV7-9	TRBJ1-2	-	CAGTRDGGEGYTF	TGTGCCGGGACGCGGGACGGTGGCGAAGGCTACACCTTC
-	10	TRBV30	TRBJ1-2	-	CALGGYGYTF	TGTGCTCTCGGGGGCTATGGCTACACCTTC
-	11	TRBV2	TRBJ1-2	-	CASSEDYGYTF	TGTGCCAGCAGTGAAGACTATGGCTACACCTTC